This T cell receptor (beta chain) was sequenced in a study of cytomegalovirus exposure and HLA in healthy donors (dated by TCRdb to 2016 to 2017). About the investigation overall: An earlier analysis of about 530 of the donors reported about 300 Gb of sequence data and 95 million to 120 million unique TCR beta sequences obtained from roughly 170 million T cells. To predict cytomegalovirus infection status, the study combined high-throughput TCR immunosequencing, statistical association of individual TCRs with disease status, and machine learning. All discovery cohort repertoires had been generated using a single sequencing platform. In a later genetic analysis, genome-wide SNP genotypes for about 60% of the 666 donors were used, and that subset was treated as a discovery cohort. Roughly 300 gigabases of sequencing data and 80 million or so unique TCR sequences were included in an early release covering roughly 700 HLA-typed donors. Along with the approximately 600-subject first cohort, a separate validation cohort of around 110 different subjects was used. The number of donors typed differed by locus, with about 629-630 for A, B, C, DRB1 and DQB1, around 560 for DQA1, over 600 for DPA1, and approximately 470 for DPB1. The aim of the study was to test whether cataloging public T cell receptors could identify signatures of past pathogen exposure. To decide whether each TCR beta V gene segment behaved as functional or pseudogenic, an earlier analysis of some 600 of the donors relied on high-throughput TCR beta sequencing. The T cell repertoires of under 750 subjects were profiled by immunosequencing and related to cytomegalovirus serostatus. Donor age, sex, ethnicity and CMV serostatus were compiled alongside the repertoire data. About five DR-DQ haplotypes were treated as single units for association and clustering because of strong linkage in the cohort. Among around 400 genotyped donors of the cohort, an average of roughly 240,000 unique TCR beta nucleotide sequences were sequenced per donor, around a sixth of them non-productive. A later analysis re-examined previously published TCR beta repertoires from just over 650 donors and added high-resolution HLA genotyping to investigate patterns of TCR occurrence. Rather than using new phenotypic data, the later analysis identified candidate immune exposures from TCR beta sequences and from how often those sequences occurred across donors. Both class I and class II loci were covered by HLA typing, at four-digit resolution. Among the approximately 420 genotyped donors, approximately 76% belonged to the genetic ancestry cluster associated with self-reported Caucasian donors.

Library method: the immunoSEQ multiplex PCR assay. The multiplex PCR relied on a mix of 60 forward primers for TCR Vbeta segments and 13 reverse primers for TCR Jbeta segments. Amplification of the CDR3 region of rearranged TCR beta genes was performed with a multiplex PCR assay on genomic DNA. The Illumina HiSeq System was used to sequence the amplified TCR beta libraries as 87-base-pair reads. From the authors' description of their analysis: A later analysis counted around 72 million unique TCR beta chains across the 550 to 700 repertoires, and around 9.9 million of these chains were shared by at least two donors. To remove PCR and sequencing errors, raw reads were error-corrected and collapsed into unique sequences using a nearest-neighbor algorithm that merged closely related sequences. Alignment of CDR3 sequences to IMGT reference sequences was used to assign V, D and J gene segments. For a sequence to be retained, at least a six-nucleotide match to both a V gene segment and a J gene segment was required. Rearrangements were called productive when the CDR3 lacked stop codons and stayed in frame with V and J; all others were non-productive. Following IMGT convention, CDR3 was defined as the stretch from the second conserved V-encoded cysteine up to the conserved J-encoded phenylalanine. The earlier analysis of about 500 of the donors excluded sequences that lacked an unambiguous match to a single V gene segment. An earlier analysis of some 500 of the donors classified V segments as functional when productive rearrangements were above 56.7% and as segregating when the standard deviation between donors was above 5%. A statistical classification framework was built for diagnosing cytomegalovirus status from the catalog of TCR beta chain sequences. V and J gene assignment, in a later analysis, came from comparing TCR nucleotide sequences with IMGT/GENE-DB human TR gene sequences. A later analysis assigned CDR3 sequences and most-parsimonious VDJ recombination scenarios with the TCRdist pipeline. In a later analysis, each TCR beta chain was defined by its CDR3 amino acid sequence together with its V-gene family, and reads without a unique V-gene family were excluded. To address suspected cross-contamination and a sequencing artifact, a later analysis removed 592 highly shared, low-generation-probability nucleotide sequences. For each public chain, a later analysis derived a clonal expansion index from normalized ranks of inferred template counts within each repertoire. A later analysis computed generation probabilities with a VDJ recombination model fitted to out-of-frame rearrangements, and checked the results against IGoR. In a later analysis, TCR-TCR, TCR-HLA and TCR-CMV co-occurrence was scored with hypergeometric tests, and a repertoire-size bias correction was applied to TCR pairs. To estimate false discovery rates, a later analysis permuted the HLA or CMV assignments 20 times. A later analysis grouped co-occurring TCRs with DBSCAN, adding TCRdist sequence similarity when clustering within HLA-allele-positive subsets. For co-occurrence clustering, repertoires with fewer than 30,000 or more than 120,000 public chains were excluded, along with about five repertoires with anomalous nucleotide sharing. Sourced from immuneACCESS, this table was stored by TCRdb with only in-frame sequences that have V and J called. A share of the clones is absent; for the studies checked, an unresolved V gene accounts for under half, and the remainder has no known explanation. The D gene and trimming were derived from the DNA, and the V and J assignments and clone size from that table. The sample data list over 150,000 clones, and around 68% of these were observed just once. 2.5% to 3% of the sample goes to the ten largest clones.

Overall study results and their limits: In a later analysis, TCR association rates were found to vary across HLA loci, with the most associated TCRs seen for DRB1 alleles and the fewest for HLA-C alleles. Several of the top co-occurrence clusters appeared to be linked to parvovirus B19, influenza, CMV and Epstein-Barr virus, according to a later analysis. Immune exposure information for the cohort was limited to CMV serostatus. A cluster of highly shared sequence variants was judged likely to be a technical artifact of the sequencing pipeline. Because some donors lacked HLA typing at each locus, the association tests relied only on the typed subset. Roughly uniform sequencing depth across donors was assumed in presence/absence analyses, although this assumption may not hold. In a later analysis, HLA-associated TCR beta chains showed more clonal expansion and lower generation probabilities than non-associated chains that were equally common. According to the authors, the approach could potentially be generalized to other disease states and immunological phenotypes. Cytomegalovirus status was reported to be diagnosed by the classifier with high specificity and sensitivity in both the original and validation cohorts. According to a later analysis, most CMV-associated TCR beta chains appeared to be HLA-restricted, and the HLA associations seemed to be driven largely by CMV exposure. This cohort had only TCR beta chains sequenced, and the lack of alpha or paired-chain data limited which features could be detected. Linkage disequilibrium might explain the correlated functional status among segregating V segments, but an unknown experimental factor could not be ruled out. At a false discovery rate of 0.05, a later analysis linked some 17,000 TCR beta sequences to specific HLA alleles. Across donors, most TCR sequences were observed very rarely, whereas some public TCRs were present in many individuals. Some IMGT-functional V segments, including TRBV6-2 and TRBV6-3, could not be told apart with the 87-base-pair reads, so those segments were excluded. A later genetic analysis reported fewer N-insertions in productive TCRs among donors in an Asian-associated ancestry cluster than the roughly 670-donor mean. A further reported finding was that TCR beta sequences accurately predicted the HLA-A and HLA-B alleles for most subjects in the first cohort. Some 16 rarely observed V segments, including chromosome 9 orphons, were excluded from the earlier analysis of several hundred of the donors because counts were too low. In an earlier analysis of under 600 of the donors, most TCR beta V segments were observed in productive rearrangements about 90% or about 30% of the time, broadly matching IMGT annotations. Three of the identified cytomegalovirus-associated TCR beta chains were confirmed in vitro to be specific for cytomegalovirus antigens. Strong co-occurrence of HLA alleles, especially DR and DQ, made assigning TCR associations to individual alleles difficult. The study listed 164 TCR beta chains as associated with cytomegalovirus. V-gene and J-gene trimming of TCR beta chains was associated with a missense DCLRE1C variant in a later genetic analysis, and the association was replicated in an independent cohort.

Concerning this clone: Its antigen remains unidentified. The input lacks base qualities; no much larger clone sits a single base away.

In total, more than 500 healthy bone marrow donors made up the cohort. At the time of sampling, all cohort members were nominally healthy, though unrecorded immune exposures were likely present. The donor tested CMV seropositive, placing the donor among the 250 to 350 seropositive members of the cohort. A peripheral blood sample was collected from each donor, and TCR beta sequencing was performed on peripheral blood mononuclear cells. The Qiagen DNeasy Blood Extraction Kit was used to extract genomic DNA from the blood cell samples. CDR3 length: 13 amino acids, cysteine to phenylalanine. This entry keeps only the CDR3 DNA: 39 bases, framed from base 1. Looking up the germline V gene yields CDR1 SGDLS and CDR2 YYNGEE. V is reduced by 3 bases and J by 4 bases, leaving a spacing of 10 bases between them.

Sequencing input: PBMCs. The sequence joins TRBV9 to TRBJ1-2, with TRBD1 as a weak D call on 6 bases. The sequence derives from a woman in her 40s in good health and CMV-seropositive. The DNA sequence is as follows: TGTGCCAGCAGCGCCCAGGGGACCTATGGCTACACCTTC. The encoded protein is CASSAQGTYGYTF.